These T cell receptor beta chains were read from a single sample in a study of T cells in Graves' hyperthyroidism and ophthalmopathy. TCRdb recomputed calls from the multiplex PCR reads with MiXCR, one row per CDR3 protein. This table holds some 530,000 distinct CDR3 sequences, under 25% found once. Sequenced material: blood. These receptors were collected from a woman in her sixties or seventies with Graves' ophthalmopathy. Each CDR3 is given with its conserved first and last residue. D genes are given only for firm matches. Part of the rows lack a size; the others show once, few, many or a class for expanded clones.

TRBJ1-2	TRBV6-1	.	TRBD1	TGTGCCAGCAACGTACAGGGGGGAGGCTATGGCTACACCTTC	CASNVQGGGYGYTF
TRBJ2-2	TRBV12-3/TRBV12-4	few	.	TGTGCCAGCAGTTTACGGGGCGGAGCAAACACCGGGGAGCTGTTTTTT	CASSLRGGANTGELFF
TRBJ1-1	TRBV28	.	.	TGTGCCATCAGGGAGAGAGAGACAGTTAACACTGAAGCTTTCTTT	CAIRERETVNTEAFF
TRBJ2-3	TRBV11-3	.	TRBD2	TGTGCCAGCAGCTCCGGGACTAGTCCCACAGATACGCAGTATTTT	CASSSGTSPTDTQYF
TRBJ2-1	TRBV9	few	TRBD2	TGTGCCAGCAGCCCCCCAGGGACTAGCGGGAGGGGTAATGAGCAGTTCTTC	CASSPPGTSGRGNEQFF
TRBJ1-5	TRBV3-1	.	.	TGTGCCAGCAGCCTCTCAGGAGGAGGGAGCAATAAGCCCCAGCATTTT	CASSLSGGGSNKPQHF
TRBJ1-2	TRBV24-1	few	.	TGTGCCTGTTCCGCCAGCGAGAACTATGGCTACACCTTC	CACSASENYGYTF
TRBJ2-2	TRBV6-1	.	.	TGTGCCAGCAGTTCCCTCGACAGGTCAGGGGAGCTGTTTTTT	CASSSLDRSGELFF
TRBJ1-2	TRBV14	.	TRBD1	TGTGCCAGCAGCCACAACAGGGGTGGGGAAGGCTACACCTTC	CASSHNRGGEGYTF
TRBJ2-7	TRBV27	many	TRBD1	TGTGCCAGCAGTTTATCGCCTCAGGGGGCCTACGAGCAGTACTTC	CASSLSPQGAYEQYF
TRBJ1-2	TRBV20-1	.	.	TGCAGTGCTACCCGGGGGGGGGCGTTGGATTACACCTTC	CSATRGGALDYTF
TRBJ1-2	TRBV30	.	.	TGTGCCTGGAGGAGAAAAATCAGGGAGGTGGTTGACTATGGCTACACCTTC	CAWRRKIREVVDYGYTF
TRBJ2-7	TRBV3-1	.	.	TGTGCCAGCAGCCAAGATGCGAGCCCCTACGAGCAGTACTTC	CASSQDASPYEQYF
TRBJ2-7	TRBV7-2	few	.	TGTGCCAGCAGCTTAGTGGTCGGTTTTTCCCAGGTGGACGGGCAGTACTTC	CASSLVVGFSQVDGQYF
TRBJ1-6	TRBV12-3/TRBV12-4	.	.	TGTGCCAGCAGTTCTAAGGAATTTAATTCACCCCTCCACTTT	CASSSKEFNSPLHF
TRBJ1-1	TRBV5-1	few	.	TGCGCCAGCAGCCTCGAGACCGGGAACGGTGGAGCTTTCTTT	CASSLETGNGGAFF
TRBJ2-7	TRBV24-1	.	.	TGTGCCACCAGTGACCCTGGGAAGGGAGCCTACGAGCAGTACTTC	CATSDPGKGAYEQYF
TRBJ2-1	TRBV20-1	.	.	TGCAGTGCCAGAGGTCTTTCCTACAATGAGCAGTTCTTC	CSARGLSYNEQFF
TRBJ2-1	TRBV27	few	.	TGTGCCAGCAGTTTATTGTCCGGGGCGAGGAAATACAATGAGCAGTTCTTC	CASSLLSGARKYNEQFF
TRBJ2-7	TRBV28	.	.	TGTGCCAGCAGTTTGGGCGGGACCTACGAGCAGTGCTTC	CASSLGGTYEQCF
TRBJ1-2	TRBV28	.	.	TGTGCCAGCAGTCGGGTCTCTAACTATGGCTACACCTTC	CASSRVSNYGYTF
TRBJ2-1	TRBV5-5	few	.	TGTGCCAGCACCCCGTGGGGCGGTGAGCAGTTCTTC	CASTPWGGEQFF
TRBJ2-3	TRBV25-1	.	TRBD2	TGTGCCAGCCAGGGACTAGCGGGAGCAGATACGCAGTATTTT	CASQGLAGADTQYF
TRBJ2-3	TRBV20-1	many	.	TGCAGTGCGCATCCCCCGGGTAGCCGCACAGATACGCAGTATTTT	CSAHPPGSRTDTQYF
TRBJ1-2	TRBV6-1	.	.	TGTGCCAGCAGCCAACAGGAGGGCCAAAACTATGGCTACACCTTC	CASSQQEGQNYGYTF
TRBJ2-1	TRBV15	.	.	TGTGCCACCAGCAGGGGAGGAGTGGGCAATGAGCAGTTCTTC	CATSRGGVGNEQFF
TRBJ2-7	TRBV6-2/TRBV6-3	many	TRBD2	TGTGCCAGCAGTAATAGCGGGAGCTCCTACGAGCAGTACTTC	CASSNSGSSYEQYF
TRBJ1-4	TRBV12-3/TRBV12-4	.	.	TGTGCCAGCAGTTTTATGGGAGAAAAACTGTTTTTT	CASSFMGEKLFF
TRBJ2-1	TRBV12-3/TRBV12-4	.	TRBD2	TGTGCCAGCAGCAGACTAGCGGTTAAAAGCTCCTACAATGAGCAGTTCTTC	CASSRLAVKSSYNEQFF
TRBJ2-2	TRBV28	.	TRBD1	TGTGCCAGCAGCTTGCCGGGGACAGGGGTGCCCTCGAACACCGGGGAGCTGTTTTTT	CASSLPGTGVPSNTGELFF
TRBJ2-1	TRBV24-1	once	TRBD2	TGTGCCACCAGTGATGTCCCCGGGACTAGCGGGAGCTATGAGCAGTTCTTC	CATSDVPGTSGSYEQFF
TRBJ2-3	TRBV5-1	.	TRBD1	TGCGCCAGCAGCTATAGGGGGCCGGGAGATACGCAGTATTTT	CASSYRGPGDTQYF
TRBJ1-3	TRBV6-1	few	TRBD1	TGTGCCAGCAGTGAACGGACAGGGGGTCTATCTGGAAACACCATATATTTT	CASSERTGGLSGNTIYF
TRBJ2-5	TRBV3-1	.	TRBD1	TGTGCCAGCAGCCAAGAGTGGGACAGGGCGGGTGAGACCCAGTACTTC	CASSQEWDRAGETQYF
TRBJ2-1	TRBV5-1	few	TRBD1	TGCGCCAGCAGGGGCGGACAGGACAATGAGCAGTTCTTC	CASRGGQDNEQFF
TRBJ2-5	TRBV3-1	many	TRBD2	TGTGCCAGCAGCCTAGCGGGAGGCGAGGAGACCCAGTACTTC	CASSLAGGEETQYF
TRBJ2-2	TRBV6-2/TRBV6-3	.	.	TGTGCCAGCAGTTACTCGACCCGGGCGGGGAACACCGGGGAGCTGTTTTTT	CASSYSTRAGNTGELFF
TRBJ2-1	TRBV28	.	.	TGTGCCAGCAGTTTAGGTACCGGAGATCAGTTCTTC	CASSLGTGDQFF
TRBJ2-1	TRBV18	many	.	TGTGCCAGCTCACCGGCGGGGGAGCAGTTCTTC	CASSPAGEQFF
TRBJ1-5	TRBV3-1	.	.	TGTGCCAGCAGCCAAGTGACCGGGGTTGGGCAGCCCCAGCATTTT	CASSQVTGVGQPQHF
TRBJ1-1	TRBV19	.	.	TGTGCCAGTAGTCGAACGACCGTGAACACTGAAGCTTTCTTT	CASSRTTVNTEAFF